The 22 T cell receptor beta chains presented below share a single source sample, sequenced in a study of regulatory T cells in long-lasting Graves disease. Arm-PCR with iRepertoire HTBI primers amplified the CDR3 regions for these TCR beta libraries. TCRdb passed the multiplex PCR reads through MiXCR, listing each CDR3 protein once. The repertoire has about 290,000 distinct CDR3 sequences, more than 20% of them found once; the top ten carry around three fifths. Noted time point: persistent/refractory GD, antithyroid drugs over 5 years with positive TRAb. PBMC-extracted RNA yielded the TCR library. Sequenced here: peripheral blood mononuclear cells (PBMCs), sampled when the disease was refractory, from a patient treated with antithyroid drugs. The origin of the receptors is a female donor with Graves disease.

On this clonotype itself: A read error is possible here, since a much larger clone lies one base away. The missing conserved phenylalanine or tryptophan at the end of this CDR3 makes a read error likely. The chain combines TRBV27 with TRBJ1-6, with 8 bases aligning to TRBD1. The CDR3 is made up of 12 amino acids. V was pared by 9 bases and J by 10 bases, with 5 bases of the junction left unmatched. The germline CDR1 and CDR2 sequences are MNHEY and SMNVEV (reference sequence). The CDR3 DNA is TGTGCCAGTTCAGGGGGCGAGTCACCCCTCCACCTT. This codes for CASSGGESPLHL.

The sample holds a few counts of this clonotype. The chain has TRBV20-1 and TRBJ1-1, with a weak D call TRBD1 (5 bases). Germline V lookup: CDR1 DFQATT, CDR2 SNEGSKA (reference sequence). V gave up 0 bases and J gave up 11 bases, with 16 bases separating them. The CDR3 has 13 residues. The CDR3 DNA reads as TGCAGTGCTAGAGATGGATTTGGGGCCGGTGCTTTCTTT. Amino acids: CSARDGFGAGAFF.

The V and J genes are TRBV30 and TRBJ2-5; D may be TRBD1 or TRBD2 (5 bases each). V was trimmed by 3 bases and J by 1 base, leaving 33 bases between them. This CDR3 comprises 21 residues. Germline lookup yields CDR1 GTSNPN and CDR2 SVGIG (reference sequence). The CDR3: CAWSPTALPTNPAGPQETQYF. The CDR3 region has the DNA TGTGCCTGGAGCCCGACAGCCCTACCGACCAACCCGGCGGGTCCCCAAGAGACCCAGTACTTC.

The rearrangement links TRBV3-1 to TRBJ2-2; 8 bases fit TRBD2. The V gene end was trimmed by 4 bases and the J gene end by 4 bases; junction bases not matched to a gene: 5. The CDR3 has 15 residues. Per the germline V gene, CDR1 is LGHDT and CDR2 is YNNKEL (reference sequence). The CDR3 coding sequence is TGTGCCAGCAGCCTACGGGGGGGCGGCACCGGGGAGCTGTTTTTT. Translated: CASSLRGGGTGELFF.

This clonotype was seen many times. The chain carries TRBV27 and TRBJ2-5, with 11 bases lining up with TRBD1. The V segment lost 6 bases and the J segment 5 bases; nucleotides outside the gene matches: 5. Germline assignment: CDR1 MNHEY and CDR2 SMNVEV (reference sequence). The CDR3 has 14 amino acids. The CDR3 bases are TGTGCCAGCAGGGACAGGGGGCTGGGTGAGACCCAGTACTTC. Protein: CASRDRGLGETQYF.

The chain carries TRBV7-9 and TRBJ2-7; D is undetermined. Per the germline V gene, CDR1 is SEHNR and CDR2 is FQNEAQ (reference sequence). The CDR3 contains 14 residues. Trimming cost V 3 bases and J 3 bases, with 12 bases left between them. The CDR3: CASSLKDGYYEQYF. CDR3 nucleotide sequence: TGTGCCAGCAGCTTGAAGGACGGCTACTACGAGCAGTACTTC.

This clonotype was seen many times. This chain links TRBV6-4 with TRBJ2-2, with D tentatively TRBD1 or TRBD2 (5 bases each). The germline CDR1 and CDR2 sequences are MRHNA and SNTAGT. V was clipped by 5 bases and J by 0 bases, with 7 bases between them. This CDR3 has 14 residues. In DNA form, the CDR3 reads TGTGCCAGCAGTTCGGGACCGAACACCGGGGAGCTGTTTTTT. Protein: CASSSGPNTGELFF.

A few counts support this clonotype. V is TRBV20-1 and J is TRBJ1-5, with 8 positions matching TRBD1. CDR3 length: 23 amino acids. Looked up from germline, CDR1 is DFQATT and CDR2 is SNEGSKA (reference sequence). The J segment lost 3 bases and the V segment lost 1 base, leaving 29 bases of the junction unmatched. The CDR3 here is CSARALGSWRIGQGRKVNQPQHF. DNA for the CDR3: TGCAGTGCTAGAGCCCTAGGGTCATGGCGAATAGGACAGGGAAGGAAAGTCAATCAGCCCCAGCATTTT.

The sample holds many counts of this clonotype. This sequence joins TRBV29-1 and TRBJ2-5; the D gene is possibly TRBD2 (6 bases). Trimming stripped 5 bases from V and 4 bases from J, with 17 bases between. This CDR3 has 14 amino acids. CDR1 is SQVTM, CDR2 ANQGSEA, per germline. CDR3 bases: TGCAGCGTTAGGCCAGCAGGAGGGGTAGAGACCCAGTACTTC. Translation: CSVRPAGGVETQYF. Using reference TRBV29-1 and TRBJ2-5 for the parts outside the CDR3, the full variable domain is SAVISQKPSRDICQRGTSLTIQCQVDSQVTMMFWYRQQPGQSLTLIATANQGSEATYESGFVIDKFPISRPNLTFSTLTVSNMSPEDSSIYLCSVRPAGGVETQYFGPGTRLLVL.

This chain uses TRBV11-2 with TRBJ2-6, with 8 bases matching TRBD1. Trimming cost V 5 bases and J 2 bases; bases outside gene matches: 8. The CDR3 loop spans 17 amino acids. From germline, CDR1 is SGHAT and CDR2 FQNNGV. As DNA, the CDR3 is TGTGCCAGCAGCCCTCGGGACAGGAACCCTGGGGCCAACGTCCTGACTTTC. Protein sequence: CASSPRDRNPGANVLTF.

Details on this clonotype: A much larger clone lies a single base off, so this may be a read error. CDR3 nucleotides: TGCAGTGCTAGTTTGGTCACTGAAGCTTCCTTT. Translation gives CSASLVTEASF. The chain couples TRBV20-1 to TRBJ1-1, with D unresolved. Germline CDR1 DFQATT, CDR2 SNEGSKA (reference sequence). The CDR3 totals 11 residues.

The gene calls are TRBV5-1 and TRBJ1-1; a weak D match, TRBD1 (5 bases). The length of the CDR3 is 15 residues. The germline V gene encodes CDR1 SGHRS and CDR2 YFSETQ. Trimming pared 0 bases from V and 3 bases from J, leaving 12 bases between. In DNA form, the CDR3 reads TGCGCCAGCAGCTTGGAGGCGGGGGAACACACTGAAGCTTTCTTT. It translates to CASSLEAGEHTEAFF.

The chain joins TRBV7-6 to TRBJ1-3; D perhaps matches TRBD1 (5 bases). The germline V gene encodes CDR1 SGHVS and CDR2 FNYEAQ. V lost 5 bases and J 6 bases, leaving 14 bases between the germline ends. The CDR3 sequence is 14 residues long. The CDR3 DNA sequence: TGTGCCAGCAGCCCAGGGACCTTTCAAAACACCATATATTTT. Its protein is CASSPGTFQNTIYF. Supplemented by reference TRBV7-6 and TRBJ1-3, the full variable domain reads GAGVSQSPRYKVTKRGQDVALRCDPISGHVSLYWYRQALGQGPEFLTYFNYEAQQDKSGLPNDRFSAERPEGSISTLTIQRTEQRDSAMYRCASSPGTFQNTIYFGEGSWLTVV.

The rearrangement links TRBV25-1 to TRBJ1-4, with D perhaps matching TRBD1 (6 bases). Between the trimmed V and J ends, which lost 1 base and 7 bases, there was a span of 16 bases. The V gene's germline CDR1 is MGHDK and CDR2 SYGVNS. The CDR3 runs 16 residues. The CDR3 bases are TGTGCCAGCAGTGAATCTCTGGGGGCAGAGTTTGAAAAACTGTTTTTT. Protein sequence: CASSESLGAEFEKLFF.

This rearrangement joins TRBV4-1 to TRBJ2-5; weak D call: TRBD1 (5 bases). V lost 4 bases and J 2 bases, leaving 11 bases between the germline ends. Germline V gene sequence: CDR1 MGHRA, CDR2 YSYEKL. The CDR3 has 14 amino acids. CDR3 amino acids: CASSLRAGQETQYF. The CDR3 nucleotides read TGCGCCAGCAGCCTACGGGCAGGGCAAGAGACCCAGTACTTC.

The rearrangement uses TRBV28 and TRBJ2-1; 7 nucleotides align to TRBD2. The CDR3 covers 15 residues. Per the germline V gene, CDR1 is MDHEN and CDR2 is SYDVKM. V trimming: 0 bases; J trimming: 6 bases; junction bases outside the gene matches: 5. CDR3 sequence: CASSLWREWRNEQFF. The CDR3 DNA reads as TGTGCCAGCAGTTTATGGCGGGAGTGGCGCAATGAGCAGTTCTTC.

This clonotype was detected many times. V gene TRBV28 combines with J gene TRBJ1-5, with 7 bases matching TRBD1. The CDR3 contains 13 residues. With V trimmed by 7 bases and J by 9 bases, 9 bases remained unmatched. CDR1 and CDR2 (germline): MDHEN, SYDVKM. CDR3 residues: CASKQYRGGPQHF. DNA for the CDR3: TGTGCCAGCAAACAATACAGGGGTGGGCCCCAGCATTTT. Variable domain in full (rest from reference TRBV28 and TRBJ1-5): DVKVTQSSRYLVKRTGEKVFLECVQDMDHENMFWYRQDPGLGLRLIYFSYDVKMKEKGDIPEGYSVSREKKERFSLILESASTNQTSMYLCASKQYRGGPQHFGDGTRLSIL.

The chain employs TRBV27 and TRBJ2-7; TRBD2 agrees at 9 bases. Trimming cost V 4 bases and J 3 bases; bases outside gene matches: 7. This CDR3 comprises 15 residues. CDR1 MNHEY and CDR2 SMNVEV come from the germline V gene (reference sequence). In nucleotides, the CDR3 is TGTGCCAGCAGTTCCCGGGTAGCGGGAGTCTACGAGCAGTACTTC. Translated, it gives CASSSRVAGVYEQYF.

Only a few counts were recorded for this clonotype. The CDR3 reads CASGLVMGTDTSNTGELFF. CDR3 bases: TGTGCTAGTGGTTTGGTAATGGGGACAGATACCTCGAACACCGGGGAGCTGTTTTTT. This chain joins TRBV12-5 and TRBJ2-2; 7 nucleotides line up with TRBD1. The ends lost 0 bases at V and 0 bases at J; junction bases unmatched: 10. The germline gives CDR1 LGHNT, CDR2 FRNRAP. The CDR3 sequence is 19 residues long.

The sample holds a few counts of this clonotype. The J gene is TRBJ1-2, the V gene TRBV7-6, with D perhaps TRBD1 (5 bases). Trimming removed 4 bases at V and 4 bases at J, with 16 bases between. In germline, CDR1 is SGHVS, CDR2 FNYEAQ. The CDR3 contains 15 residues. The CDR3 sequence is CASSSTLGGTYGYTF. CDR3 DNA sequence: TGTGCCAGCAGCTCAACCCTCGGGGGGACCTATGGCTACACCTTC. Filled out from reference TRBV7-6 and TRBJ1-2, the complete variable domain reads GAGVSQSPRYKVTKRGQDVALRCDPISGHVSLYWYRQALGQGPEFLTYFNYEAQQDKSGLPNDRFSAERPEGSISTLTIQRTEQRDSAMYRCASSSTLGGTYGYTFGSGTRLTVV.

This clonotype was recorded many times. This chain links TRBV28 with TRBJ2-7, with TRBD1 identical over 7 bases. J gave up 0 bases and V 6 bases, and 14 bases lay outside the gene matches. This CDR3 region has 17 residues. Germline CDR1 MDHEN, CDR2 SYDVKM. The CDR3 reads CASRDDSQGIGSYEQYF. DNA of the CDR3: TGTGCCAGCAGAGACGACTCACAGGGGATCGGCTCCTACGAGCAGTACTTC.

The chain couples TRBV19 to TRBJ1-6; 8 bases match TRBD1. This CDR3 has 15 residues. From germline, CDR1 is LNHDA and CDR2 SQIVND (reference sequence). The junction had 8 bases not matched to a gene; V was cut back by 4 bases and J by 9 bases. This CDR3 is CASSTRDRPGSPLHF. As DNA, the CDR3 is TGTGCCAGTAGTACCCGGGACAGGCCTGGTTCACCCCTCCACTTT.